A single sample gave rise to the 30 T cell receptor beta chains below, sequenced in a study of T cells in Graves' hyperthyroidism and ophthalmopathy. From RNA transcripts, TCR beta CDR3 regions were amplified. TCR CDR3 underwent first-round RT-PCR with the HTBI primer set. TCRdb re-analysed the multiplex PCR reads in MiXCR, keeping a single row per CDR3 protein. The sample has 300,000 to 450,000 distinct CDR3 sequences; approximately 14% are singletons. Sample: blood. The receptors derive from a woman in her late teens or twenties with Graves' hyperthyroidism that later progressed to Graves' ophthalmopathy.

This clonotype was seen only a few times. V is TRBV6-2 or TRBV6-3 and J is TRBJ2-1, with D maybe TRBD2 (5 bases). The V gene lost 7 bases and the J gene lost 8 bases, with 18 bases spanning the gap. Germline CDR1 reads MNHEY; CDR2 reads SVGEGT. The CDR3 runs 14 residues. CDR3 sequence (DNA): TGTGCCAGCAACCCGAGGACTGCGGTTGATGAGCAGTTCTTC. Protein product: CASNPRTAVDEQFF.

As for this clonotype: This clone may be a read error of a much larger clone one base away. The chain links TRBV6-2 or TRBV6-3 to TRBJ2-1, with D perhaps TRBD2 (5 bases). The J call is in doubt because the DNA end fits TRBJ2-7 better. Germline assignment: CDR1 MNHEY and CDR2 SVGEGT. The CDR3 contains 16 residues. The DNA of the CDR3 is TGTGCCAGCAGACAACCACGGGAAAGCTCCTACAATGAGCAGTACTTC. This encodes CASRQPRESSYNEQYF.

The count of this clonotype is one. The V call is TRBV12-3 or TRBV12-4, the J call TRBJ2-1, with 7 bases aligning to TRBD2. With 3 bases clipped from V and 3 bases from J, the junction kept 8 bases outside the gene matches. The CDR3 runs 16 residues. The CDR3 DNA sequence: TGTGCCAGCAGTTTCAAGGCTAGCGGATTCTACAATGAGCAGTTCTTC. Encoded protein: CASSFKASGFYNEQFF.

A word on this clonotype: Its ends do not fully match the called genes, so a read error is possible. The chain links TRBV11-2 to TRBJ2-7, with TRBD1 as a possible D gene (6 bases). CDR3 length equals 13 residues. Germline CDR1 and CDR2: SGHAT and FQNNGV. CDR3 residues: CASSLQGQYEQCF. DNA for the CDR3: TGCGCCAGCAGCTTACAGGGTCAGTACGAGCAGTGCTTC. Full variable domain (outside the CDR3, taken from reference TRBV11-2 and TRBJ2-7): EAGVAQSPRYKIIEKRQSVAFWCNPISGHATLYWYQQILGQGPKLLIQFQNNGVVDDSQLPKDRFSAERLKGVDSTLKIQPAKLEDSAVYLCASSLQGQYEQCFGPGTRLTVT.

This clonotype was detected ten times or more. The rearrangement joins TRBV3-1 to TRBJ2-2; 8 positions match TRBD2. In germline, CDR1 is LGHDT, CDR2 YNNKEL (reference sequence). With 4 bases clipped from V and 6 bases from J, the junction kept 4 bases outside the gene matches. The CDR3 sequence is 14 residues long. CDR3 nucleotides: TGTGCCAGCAGCCTATCGGGACTAGCCGGGGAGCTGTTTTTT. Translated, it gives CASSLSGLAGELFF. Using reference TRBV3-1 and TRBJ2-2 for the parts outside the CDR3, the full variable domain is DTAVSQTPKYLVTQMGNDKSIKCEQNLGHDTMYWYKQDSKKFLKIMFSYNNKELIINETVPNRFSPKSPDKAHLNLHINSLELGDSAVYFCASSLSGLAGELFFGEGSRLTVL.

This clonotype was picked up a small number of times. CDR3 nucleotides: TGTGCCAGCACCACCACCCAAGCCTACGAGCAGTACTTC. Its protein is CASTTTQAYEQYF. The rearrangement links TRBV6-1 to TRBJ2-7; no clear D gene. In germline, CDR1 is MNHNS, CDR2 SASEGT. The CDR3 has 13 amino acids. The V end lost 7 bases, the J end lost 2 bases, and 12 bases lay between the germline ends.

V usage is TRBV20-1 and J usage is TRBJ2-1; 7 positions agree with TRBD2. Germline-derived CDR1 and CDR2 are DFQATT and SNEGSKA (reference sequence). The V and J ends lost 6 bases and 2 bases, in that order; junction bases with no gene match: 7. The CDR3 covers 14 residues. CDR3 sequence reads: CSAHPGLPYNEQFF. CDR3 nucleotides: TGCAGTGCCCATCCGGGACTACCCTACAATGAGCAGTTCTTC.

This clonotype showed up just a few times. The rearrangement uses TRBV6-2 or TRBV6-3 and TRBJ2-1, with D maybe TRBD2 (6 bases). V lost 3 bases, J lost 7 bases, and 22 bases lay in between. The germline V gene encodes CDR1 MNHEY and CDR2 SVGEGT. The CDR3 runs to 17 residues. Written as DNA, the CDR3 is TGTGCCAGCAGTTATTCCTTAGTAGCGGCCGAACTTAATGAGCAGTTCTTC. It yields the protein CASSYSLVAAELNEQFF.

This clonotype has at least ten counts. V usage is TRBV2 and J usage is TRBJ1-1; possible D gene TRBD1, 6 bases. V dropped 4 bases and J dropped 4 bases, with 13 bases sitting between them. CDR1 and CDR2 from the germline V gene are SNHLY and FYNNEI. This CDR3 is 14 amino acids long. CDR3 sequence reads: CASSVQGRSTEAFF. CDR3 in DNA: TGTGCCAGCAGTGTACAGGGTAGAAGCACTGAAGCTTTCTTT.

The V and J genes are TRBV28 and TRBJ2-3; the D gene is possibly TRBD1 (5 bases). Per the germline V gene, CDR1 is MDHEN and CDR2 is SYDVKM. Trimming took 10 bases from V and 0 from J, leaving 20 bases between them. The length of the CDR3 is 16 residues. The CDR3: CATLGRGLASTDTQYF. The CDR3 coding sequence is TGTGCCACCCTGGGAAGGGGTCTCGCTAGCACAGATACGCAGTATTTT. The whole variable domain, filled in from reference TRBV28 and TRBJ2-3, reads DVKVTQSSRYLVKRTGEKVFLECVQDMDHENMFWYRQDPGLGLRLIYFSYDVKMKEKGDIPEGYSVSREKKERFSLILESASTNQTSMYLCATLGRGLASTDTQYFGPGTRLTVL.

The gene calls are TRBV14 and TRBJ1-1; 7 nucleotides align to TRBD1. Germline CDR1 is SGHDN and CDR2 is FVKESK. The CDR3 loop spans 15 amino acids. The V gene end was trimmed by 4 bases and the J gene end by 0 bases; junction bases not matched to a gene: 5. This chain's CDR3 is CASSPTGSLNTEAFF. The CDR3 DNA reads TGTGCCAGCAGCCCGACAGGGTCTCTGAACACTGAAGCTTTCTTT.

In its sample, this clonotype was seen many times. The genes are TRBV12-3 or TRBV12-4 and TRBJ1-1, with D hard to call. Trimming left V 6 bases short and J 8 bases short, with 13 bases between. CDR3 size: 12 residues. The CDR3 region is CASRLQLGEAFF. The DNA for the CDR3 is TGTGCCAGCAGGCTTCAGCTAGGGGAAGCTTTCTTT.

For this clonotype: At one end the junction does not follow the germline gene, possibly because of a read error. The V and J genes are TRBV5-1 and TRBJ2-7; TRBD1 might be the D (6 bases). CDR3 length: 13 amino acids. Germline lookup yields CDR1 SGHRS and CDR2 YFSETQ. The CDR3 DNA sequence: TGCGCCAGCAGCCCGGACAGACCCTACGAGCGGTACTTC. Protein: CASSPDRPYERYF.

This clonotype was seen at least ten times. The CDR3 DNA is TGTGCCACCAGCAGGGGGACAGGGGGCTACGAGCAGTACTTC. The encoded protein is CATSRGTGGYEQYF. This chain joins TRBV15 and TRBJ2-7; 11 bases fit TRBD1. This CDR3 is built from 14 residues. CDR1 is LNHNV, CDR2 YYDKDF, per germline (reference sequence). With 3 bases clipped from V and 3 bases from J, the junction kept 1 base outside the gene matches.

This clonotype was counted a few times. This chain uses TRBV30 with TRBJ1-3, with TRBD1 matching 11 bases. Germline values: CDR1 GTSNPN, CDR2 SVGIG (reference sequence). The CDR3 has 16 amino acids. V lost 0 bases to trimming and J lost 4 bases; unmatched junction nucleotides: 5. CDR3 sequence: CAWSVTRTGGGNTIYF. In DNA form, the CDR3 reads TGTGCCTGGAGTGTTACACGGACAGGGGGCGGAAACACCATATATTTT.

The chain carries TRBV15 and TRBJ2-3, with a tentative D call TRBD2 (6 bases). The CDR3 is 14 amino acids. The V gene lost 1 base and the J gene lost 1 base, with 6 bases spanning the gap. Germline assignment: CDR1 LNHNV and CDR2 YYDKDF (reference sequence). The CDR3 coding sequence is TGTGCCACCAGCAGAGTAGCGGGCACAGATACGCAGTATTTT. This codes for CATSRVAGTDTQYF.

The chain employs TRBV18 and TRBJ2-7; D ambiguous. V was cut by 0 bases and J by 4 bases, with 7 bases left in between. The CDR3 is made up of 13 amino acids. CDR1 and CDR2 (germline): KGHSH, LQKENI. This CDR3 reads CASSPPGFYEQYF. The CDR3 DNA reads as TGTGCCAGCTCACCACCGGGGTTTTACGAGCAGTACTTC.

The chain has TRBV10-3 and TRBJ2-3; weak D call: TRBD1 (6 bases). CDR3 length: 18 amino acids. CDR1 is ENHRY and CDR2 is SYGVKD in the germline V gene. The V and J ends lost 0 bases and 6 bases respectively, with 22 bases between them. The CDR3 sequence: CAISESVTGLLYADTQYF. In DNA form, the CDR3 reads TGTGCCATCAGTGAGTCTGTTACAGGGCTTCTCTATGCGGATACGCAGTATTTT.

This clonotype was recorded many times. The chain joins TRBV7-6 to TRBJ1-5; D remains ambiguous. Germline values: CDR1 SGHVS, CDR2 FNYEAQ. Trimming shortened V by 3 bases and J by 5 bases, and 8 bases separated the two germline ends. There are 13 residues in the CDR3. The CDR3 protein is CASSLGLYQPQHF. Written as DNA, the CDR3 is TGTGCCAGCAGCTTGGGCCTCTATCAGCCCCAGCATTTT.

This sequence joins TRBV29-1 and TRBJ2-3, with 7 positions matching TRBD1. Germline CDR1 reads SQVTM; CDR2 reads ANQGSEA. CDR3 length: 14 amino acids. The junction had 4 bases not matched to a gene; V was cut back by 3 bases and J by 1 base. CDR3 in amino acids: CSVDATGGTDTQYF. The CDR3 DNA follows: TGCAGCGTTGATGCCACAGGGGGCACAGATACGCAGTATTTT.

This clonotype has ten or more counts. The chain employs TRBV5-1 and TRBJ1-1, with D perhaps matching TRBD1 (5 bases). This CDR3 contains 14 residues. V shed 3 bases and J shed 4 bases, with 13 bases lying between them. In germline, CDR1 is SGHRS, CDR2 YFSETQ. The CDR3 nucleotides are TGCGCCAGCAGCTGGGGGGGGGAGGGCACTGAAGCTTTCTTT. As protein: CASSWGGEGTEAFF. The entire variable domain, with the rest obtained from reference TRBV5-1 and TRBJ1-1, is as follows: KAGVTQTPRYLIKTRGQQVTLSCSPISGHRSVSWYQQTPGQGLQFLFEYFSETQRNKGNFPGRFSGRQFSNSRSEMNVSTLELGDSALYLCASSWGGEGTEAFFGQGTRLTVV.

This clonotype was detected many times. J is TRBJ1-1 and V is TRBV6-2 or TRBV6-3, with D possibly TRBD1 on 6 matching bases. CDR3 length: 13 residues. Trimming removed 5 bases from V and 5 bases from J, with 12 bases in between. The germline V gene encodes CDR1 MNHEY and CDR2 SVGEGT. In nucleotides, the CDR3 is TGTGCCAGCAGTGCCCAGACAGGTACTGAAGCTTTCTTT. Protein: CASSAQTGTEAFF.

The CDR3 DNA follows: TGTGCCATCAGGGGACTAGCGGGAGTCAACGGAACCGGGGAGCTGTTTTTT. Protein: CAIRGLAGVNGTGELFF. The rearrangement links TRBV10-3 to TRBJ2-2; TRBD2 aligns across 14 bases. With 6 bases clipped from V and 5 bases from J, the junction kept 8 bases outside the gene matches. CDR3 length: 17 amino acids. In germline, CDR1 is ENHRY, CDR2 SYGVKD.

In this sample, this clonotype turned up a few times. The rearrangement links TRBV5-1 to TRBJ2-6, with 7 bases aligning to TRBD1. This CDR3 comprises 18 residues. CDR1 is SGHRS and CDR2 is YFSETQ in the germline V gene. V gave up 4 bases and J gave up 0 bases; unmatched junction bases: 10. CDR3: CASSPRTGALSGANVLTF. In DNA form, the CDR3 reads TGCGCCAGCAGCCCCAGGACAGGTGCCCTCTCTGGGGCCAACGTCCTGACTTTC.

Many counts were recorded for this clonotype. The chain couples TRBV3-1 to TRBJ2-5; possibly TRBD2 for D (6 bases). The germline V gene encodes CDR1 LGHDT and CDR2 YNNKEL (reference sequence). There are 15 residues in the CDR3. Trimming removed 3 bases from V and 4 bases from J, with 15 bases in between. DNA for the CDR3: TGTGCCAGCAGCCAGTCCGGGGGAGTCGGAGAGACCCAGTACTTC. It encodes CASSQSGGVGETQYF.

V and J are TRBV10-3 and TRBJ2-2, with D maybe TRBD2 (6 bases). The CDR3 is made up of 17 amino acids. Germline-derived CDR1 and CDR2 are ENHRY and SYGVKD. V was shortened by 2 bases and J by 6 bases, with 19 bases between the two germline ends. In DNA form, the CDR3 reads TGTGCCATCAGTGAGGTGGGGGAGGCCGGCACCTCCGGGGAGCTGTTTTTT. The encoded protein is CAISEVGEAGTSGELFF.

This rearrangement joins TRBV10-3 to TRBJ2-3; 8 nucleotides match TRBD2. This CDR3 is built from 16 residues. The V and J ends lost 4 bases and 0 bases, in that order; junction bases with no gene match: 6. Germline V CDR1 and CDR2: ENHRY, SYGVKD. This CDR3 reads CAISGLAGGSTDTQYF. The CDR3 nucleotides read TGTGCCATCAGTGGTTTGGCGGGAGGCAGCACAGATACGCAGTATTTT.

The genes are TRBV9 and TRBJ1-3; a weak D match, TRBD1 (6 bases). Germline assignment: CDR1 SGDLS and CDR2 YYNGEE. V was trimmed by 4 bases and J by 4 bases, leaving 21 bases between them. The CDR3 covers 17 residues. The CDR3 coding sequence is TGTGCCAGCAGCTCACACCCCGTCGGGGGGCGAGGAAACACCATATATTTT. Amino acids: CASSSHPVGGRGNTIYF.

In this sample, this clonotype turned up many times. The chain employs TRBV2 and TRBJ2-6, with a weak D call TRBD2 (6 bases). V was trimmed by 7 bases and J by 0 bases, leaving 10 bases between them. CDR1 and CDR2 from the germline V gene are SNHLY and FYNNEI. This CDR3 spans 15 amino acids. This CDR3 reads CASTGVLSGANVLTF. CDR3 coding DNA: TGTGCCAGCACGGGGGTTCTCTCTGGGGCCAACGTCCTGACTTTC.

In its sample, this clonotype was seen many times. The chain links TRBV20-1 to TRBJ2-5, with 9 bases identical to TRBD1. The germline CDR1 and CDR2 sequences are DFQATT and SNEGSKA (reference sequence). V lost 6 bases and J lost 2; bases outside the gene matches: 4. CDR3 length equals 13 residues. CDR3 coding DNA: TGCAGTGCCTCCGGGACAGGGCAAGAGACCCAGTACTTC. Residues: CSASGTGQETQYF.